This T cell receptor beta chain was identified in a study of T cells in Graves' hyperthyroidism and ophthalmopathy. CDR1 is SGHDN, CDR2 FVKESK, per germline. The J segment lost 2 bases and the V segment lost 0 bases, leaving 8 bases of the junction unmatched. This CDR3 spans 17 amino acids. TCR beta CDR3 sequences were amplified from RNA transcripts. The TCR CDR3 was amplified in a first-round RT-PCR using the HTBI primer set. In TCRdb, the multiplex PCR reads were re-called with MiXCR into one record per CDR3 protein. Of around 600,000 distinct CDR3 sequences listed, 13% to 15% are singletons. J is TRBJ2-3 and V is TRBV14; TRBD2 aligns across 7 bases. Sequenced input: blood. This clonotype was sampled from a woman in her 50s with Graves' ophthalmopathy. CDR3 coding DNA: TGTGCCAGCAGCCAAGATCTCGGCGGGAGATTCACAGATACGCAGTATTTT. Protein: CASSQDLGGRFTDTQYF.